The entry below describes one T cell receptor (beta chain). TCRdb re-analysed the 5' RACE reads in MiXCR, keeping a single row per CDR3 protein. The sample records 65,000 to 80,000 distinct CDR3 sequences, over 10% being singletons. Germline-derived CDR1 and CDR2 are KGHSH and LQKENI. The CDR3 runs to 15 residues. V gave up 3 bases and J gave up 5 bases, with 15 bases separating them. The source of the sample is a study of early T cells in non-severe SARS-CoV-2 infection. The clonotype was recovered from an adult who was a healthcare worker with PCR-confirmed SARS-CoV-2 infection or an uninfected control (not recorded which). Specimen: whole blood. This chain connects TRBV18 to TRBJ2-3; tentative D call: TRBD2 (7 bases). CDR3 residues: CASSPRGLVGDTQYF. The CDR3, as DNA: TGTGCCAGCTCACCGCGGGGGCTGGTGGGAGATACGCAGTATTTT. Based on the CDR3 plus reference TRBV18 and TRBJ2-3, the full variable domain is NAGVMQNPRHLVRRRGQEARLRCSPMKGHSHVYWYRQLPEEGLKFMVYLQKENIIDESGMPKERFSAEFPKEGPSILRIQQVVRGDSAAYFCASSPRGLVGDTQYFGPGTRLTVL.